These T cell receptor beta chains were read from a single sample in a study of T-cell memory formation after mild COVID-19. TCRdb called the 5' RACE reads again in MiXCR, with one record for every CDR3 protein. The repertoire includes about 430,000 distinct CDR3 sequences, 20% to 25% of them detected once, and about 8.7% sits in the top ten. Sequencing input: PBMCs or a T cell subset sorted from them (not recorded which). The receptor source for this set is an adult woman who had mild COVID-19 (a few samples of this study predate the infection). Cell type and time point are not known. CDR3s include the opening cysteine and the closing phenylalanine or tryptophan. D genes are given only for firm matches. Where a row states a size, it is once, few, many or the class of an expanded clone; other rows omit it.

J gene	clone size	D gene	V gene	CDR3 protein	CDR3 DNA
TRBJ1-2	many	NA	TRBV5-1	CASSLDSNYGYTF	TGCGCCAGCAGCTTGGATAGCAACTATGGCTACACCTTC
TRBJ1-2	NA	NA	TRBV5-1	CASSQAADGYTF	TGCGCCAGCAGCCAGGCGGCAGATGGCTACACCTTC
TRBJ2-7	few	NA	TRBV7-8	CASSSRRDSYEQYF	TGTGCCAGCAGCTCTCGTCGGGATTCCTACGAGCAGTACTTC
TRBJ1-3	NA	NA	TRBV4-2	CASSETWDNGNTIYF	TGTGCCAGCAGCGAGACATGGGACAATGGAAACACCATATATTTT
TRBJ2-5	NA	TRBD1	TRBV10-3	CAISENRGKVETQYF	TGTGCCATCAGTGAGAACAGGGGGAAGGTAGAGACCCAGTACTTC
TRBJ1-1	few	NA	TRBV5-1	CASSLFEGIEAFF	TGCGCCAGCAGCTTGTTTGAAGGGATTGAAGCTTTCTTT
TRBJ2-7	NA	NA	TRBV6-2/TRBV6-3	CASSSPLEQYF	TGTGCCAGCAGCTCTCCCCTCGAGCAGTACTTC
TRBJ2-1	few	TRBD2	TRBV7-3	CASSFASGYNEQFF	TGTGCCAGCAGCTTTGCTAGCGGCTACAATGAGCAGTTCTTC
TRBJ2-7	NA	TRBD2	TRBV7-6	CASTQGAGGPHYEQYF	TGTGCCAGCACCCAAGGGGCGGGAGGGCCTCATTACGAGCAGTACTTC
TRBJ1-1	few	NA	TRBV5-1	CASSLNPDVNTEAFF	TGCGCCAGCAGCTTGAACCCCGATGTGAACACTGAAGCTTTCTTT
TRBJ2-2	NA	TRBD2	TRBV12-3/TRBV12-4	CASSPRPGGVGELFF	TGTGCCAGCAGCCCTAGGCCGGGGGGTGTCGGGGAGCTGTTTTTT
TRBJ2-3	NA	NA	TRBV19	CASTPLASTGYDTQYF	TGTGCCAGTACCCCCCTCGCTAGCACAGGCTACGATACGCAGTATTTT